This T cell receptor (beta chain) was sequenced during a study of cytomegalovirus exposure and HLA in healthy donors. Study-level background: It was reported in a later analysis that the approximately 120 validation repertoires used the same platform as the roughly 670 first-cohort repertoires. Study results and limitations: The authors confirmed in vitro that three CMV-associated chains were specific for CMV antigens. About 180 TCR beta chains were listed as cytomegalovirus-associated. Reports credit the classifier with highly specific, highly sensitive diagnosis of cytomegalovirus status.

Libraries were prepared by immunoSEQ multiplex PCR; TCRdb keeps only in-frame clonotypes and omits some of them. The sample lists 30,000 to 40,000 clones, approximately 92% occurring once. The CDR3 length is 15 residues. Germline V CDR1 and CDR2: MNHNS, SASEGT. J gave up 7 bases and V 2 bases, and 7 bases lay outside the gene matches. The sample holds one count of this clone. The antigen is undetermined. The source is a man aged 18 to 35 in good health and CMV-seronegative. The material sequenced was PBMCs. The chain links TRBV6-1 to TRBJ2-1, with 8 bases aligning to TRBD2. CDR3 nucleotide sequence: TGTGCCAGCAGTGAAAACCCAGCGGGAGTAAATGAGCAGTTCTTC. Translated: CASSENPAGVNEQFF.